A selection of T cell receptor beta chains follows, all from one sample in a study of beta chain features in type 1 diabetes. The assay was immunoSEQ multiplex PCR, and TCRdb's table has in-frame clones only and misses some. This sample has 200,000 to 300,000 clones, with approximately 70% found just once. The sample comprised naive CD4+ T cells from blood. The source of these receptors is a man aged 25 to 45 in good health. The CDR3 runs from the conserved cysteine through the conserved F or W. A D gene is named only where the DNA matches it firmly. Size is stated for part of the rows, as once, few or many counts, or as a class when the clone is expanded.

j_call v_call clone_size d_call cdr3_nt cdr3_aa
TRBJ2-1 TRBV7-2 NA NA TGTGCCAGCAGCCCCCTGAGAGCGCATGAGCAGTTCTTC CASSPLRAHEQFF
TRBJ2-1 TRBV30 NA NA TGTGCCTGGAGTGCGAGGGGGGGAGCATACAATGAGCAGTTCTTC CAWSARGGAYNEQFF
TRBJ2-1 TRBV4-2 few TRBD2 TGTGCCAGCAGCCAAGCACTAGCGGGCTACAATGAGCAGTTCTTC CASSQALAGYNEQFF
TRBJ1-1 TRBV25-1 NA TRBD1 TGTGCCAGCAGTGCCCCAGGGGGGAGAGCTTTCTTT CASSAPGGRAFF
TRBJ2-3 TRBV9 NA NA TGTGCCAGCAGGTACAGGGGGGGCCCTAGCACAGATACGCAGTATTTT CASRYRGGPSTDTQYF
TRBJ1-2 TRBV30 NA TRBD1 TGTGCCTGGCGACAGGGTAGAAACTATGGCTACACCTTC CAWRQGRNYGYTF
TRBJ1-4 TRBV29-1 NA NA TGCAGCGCTTCCGTTCACAGTAATGAAAAACTGTTTTTT CSASVHSNEKLFF
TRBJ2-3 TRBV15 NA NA TGTGCCACCAGCAGAGCGGGCGCGGAGAAGGATACGCAGTATTTT CATSRAGAEKDTQYF
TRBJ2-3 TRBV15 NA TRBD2 TGTGCCACCAGCAGAGCAGGGACTAGCGGGAGTAAGACGCAGTATTTT CATSRAGTSGSKTQYF
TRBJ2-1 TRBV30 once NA TGTGCCTGGAGTTCGAGGGATGAGCAGTTCTTC CAWSSRDEQFF
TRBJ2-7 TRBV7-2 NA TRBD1 TGTGCCAGCAGCTTAGTACGGGACAGAGCCTACGAGCAGTACTTC CASSLVRDRAYEQYF
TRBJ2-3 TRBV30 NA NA TGTGCCAGTAGTGCGTTGTCGGGACTCTTCGGGGTCACAGATACGCAGTATTTT CASSALSGLFGVTDTQYF
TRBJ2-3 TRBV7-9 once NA TGTGCCAGCAGCTCGCGCACAGATACGCAGTATTTT CASSSRTDTQYF
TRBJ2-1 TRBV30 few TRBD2 TGTGCCTGGAGTGTCTTAGCGGGAGCACCCAATGAGCAGTTCTTC CAWSVLAGAPNEQFF
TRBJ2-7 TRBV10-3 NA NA TGTGCCATCAGTGAGGGGGATTACGAGCAGTACTTC CAISEGDYEQYF
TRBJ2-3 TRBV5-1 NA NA TGCGCCAGCAGCTGGAGAGGAGGGCCAGATACGCAGTATTTT CASSWRGGPDTQYF
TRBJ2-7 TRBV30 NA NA TGTGCCTGGAGTGTACGGAGGGGGGACGAGCAGTACTTC CAWSVRRGDEQYF
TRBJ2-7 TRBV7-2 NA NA TGTGCCAGCAGCCTCGGACAGACCGCCTACGAGCAGTACTTC CASSLGQTAYEQYF
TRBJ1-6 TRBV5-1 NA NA TGCGCCAGCAGCTTGGTGGCGAGATACATGGTAAATTCACCCCTCCACTTT CASSLVARYMVNSPLHF
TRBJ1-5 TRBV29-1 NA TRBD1 TGCAGCGTCTGGACAGGGGGACAGCCCCAGCATTTT CSVWTGGQPQHF
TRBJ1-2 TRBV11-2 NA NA TGTGCCAGCAGCTTGGTGGACAGACGAACGAATGGCTACACCTTC CASSLVDRRTNGYTF
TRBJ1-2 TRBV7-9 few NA TGTGCCAGCAGCCCTCAGGAAGGAGGCTACACCTTC CASSPQEGGYTF
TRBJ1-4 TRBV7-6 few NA TGTGCCAGCAGCCAGGCAGGGGTTGATGAAAAACTGTTTTTT CASSQAGVDEKLFF
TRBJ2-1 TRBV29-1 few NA TGCAGCGTTGGGGTCGATGAGCAGTTCTTC CSVGVDEQFF
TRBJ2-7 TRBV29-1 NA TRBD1 TGCAGCGTGGGACAGCGCGAGCAGTACTTC CSVGQREQYF
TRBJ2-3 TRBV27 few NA TGTGCCAGCAGTTTATTAGTGCCAGATACGCAGTATTTT CASSLLVPDTQYF
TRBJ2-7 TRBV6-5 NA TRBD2 TGTGCCAGCAGTTCCGGGACTAGCGGGAGTTACGAGCAGTACTTC CASSSGTSGSYEQYF
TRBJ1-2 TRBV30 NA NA TGTGCCTGGAGCCAGGGGCGAGATTATGGCTACACCTTC CAWSQGRDYGYTF
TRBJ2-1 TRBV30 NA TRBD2 TGTGCCTGGAGTATCTTTAGCGGGCGATACTCCTACAATGAGCAGTTCTTC CAWSIFSGRYSYNEQFF
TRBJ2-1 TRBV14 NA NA TGTGCCAGCAGCCAAGATTCGAGGGGAGTTGTGCAGTTCTTC CASSQDSRGVVQFF